The clone carrying this T cell receptor beta chain occurred many times. What it binds is unknown. Unique molecular identifiers were incorporated when the TCRbeta library was constructed. TCRdb re-called the PCR reads with MiXCR, one entry per CDR3 protein. The sample includes a few hundred thousand distinct CDR3 sequences, around a tenth of them seen just once. The germline V gene encodes CDR1 SGHVS and CDR2 FQNEAQ. The CDR3 is made up of 15 amino acids. V lost 5 bases to trimming and J lost 2 bases, with 13 bases between them. This sample stems from a study of T-cell reconstitution after alpha-beta-depleted transplantation in children. Study-wide points: Where alpha-beta T cells came from about two months after transplant was reportedly several hundred expanded graft clones. Once a year had passed after transplant, T-cell counts and diversity came mostly from newly produced T cells. From surviving recipient T cells and thymic progenitors came the high day-60 TCRbeta diversity observed in some patients.

The starting material was PBMCs, obtained before TCRalphabeta/CD19-depleted stem cell transplant. The chain combines TRBV7-8 with TRBJ1-5; D gene uncertain. This receptor was obtained from a boy under two years old with acute myeloid leukemia, due to receive a stem cell transplant. CDR3: CASSLPGFGNQPQHF. CDR3 DNA sequence: TGTGCCAGCAGCCTCCCCGGGTTCGGCAATCAGCCCCAGCATTTT.